These T cell receptor beta chains were read from a single sample in a study of blood T cells in healthy people across ages. A single record per CDR3 protein comes from TCRdb applying MiXCR to the 5' RACE reads. The sample contains over a million distinct CDR3 sequences, 42% of which appear only once. The sequenced material came from blood. All receptors derive from a young woman in good health. Both conserved end residues are part of each CDR3. Fields, in order: J gene, V gene, clone size, D gene, CDR3 protein, CDR3 DNA. The D gene is left open where the match is weak. Expanded clones are given a class, and other clones once, few, many or no size at all.

TRBJ2-5 | TRBV27 | NA | NA | CASSSRGIGLETQYF | TGTGCCAGCAGCTCCCGGGGTATAGGTTTGGAGACCCAGTACTTC
TRBJ2-4 | TRBV5-1 | NA | NA | CASSSAAVGSIQYF | TGCGCCAGCAGCTCCGCGGCAGTGGGGAGCATTCAGTACTTC
TRBJ2-7 | TRBV4-1 | few | TRBD2 | CASSQDGSGGLGYEQYF | TGCGCCAGCAGCCAAGATGGTAGCGGGGGGTTAGGCTACGAGCAGTACTTC
TRBJ1-5 | TRBV6-6 | few | NA | CASISGGLQPQHF | TGTGCCAGTATCTCTGGCGGGCTTCAGCCCCAGCATTTT
TRBJ1-6 | TRBV29-1 | few | TRBD1 | CSVAEGGILHF | TGCAGCGTCGCGGAAGGGGGCATTCTCCACTTT
TRBJ2-5 | TRBV7-2 | NA | TRBD2 | CASSFGLASAETQYF | TGTGCCAGCAGCTTCGGACTAGCGAGTGCGGAGACCCAGTACTTC
TRBJ1-6 | TRBV7-9 | few | NA | CASSLTGINSPLHF | TGTGCCAGCAGCTTAACGGGAATAAATTCACCCCTCCACTTT
TRBJ2-4 | TRBV7-9 | NA | NA | CASSLTGAVSYELYF | TGTGCCAGCAGCCTGACCGGGGCAGTTTCCTACGAGCTGTACTTC
TRBJ1-2 | TRBV12-3/TRBV12-4 | NA | NA | CASSPGGRVYGYTF | TGTGCCAGCAGTCCCGGAGGACGGGTCTATGGCTACACCTTC
TRBJ2-1 | TRBV6-1 | once | NA | CASTNGPQMGNEQFF | TGTGCCAGCACAAACGGTCCCCAAATGGGAAATGAGCAGTTCTTC
TRBJ2-7 | TRBV6-5 | NA | NA | CASQGSTPLTAYEQYF | TGTGCCAGCCAGGGGAGTACCCCCTTGACAGCCTACGAGCAGTACTTC
TRBJ2-7 | TRBV6-1 | few | NA | CASRAGLYEQYF | TGTGCCAGCAGAGCAGGGCTCTACGAGCAGTACTTC
TRBJ2-3 | TRBV14 | NA | NA | CASSPPTAQDTQYF | TGTGCCAGCAGCCCCCCAACGGCCCAAGATACGCAGTATTTT
TRBJ2-3 | TRBV11-2 | NA | NA | CASSLDVRVDTQYF | TGTGCCAGCAGCTTAGATGTACGGGTGGATACGCAGTATTTT
TRBJ2-5 | TRBV5-1 | few | TRBD2 | CASSSGLAVDEQYF | TGCGCCAGCAGCTCCGGACTAGCGGTCGATGAGCAGTACTTC
TRBJ2-1 | TRBV27 | NA | NA | CASSFQVSGDTNSYNEQFF | TGTGCCAGCAGTTTCCAGGTTAGCGGCGACACAAACTCCTACAATGAGCAGTTCTTC
TRBJ2-1 | TRBV12-3/TRBV12-4 | few | NA | CASSPTQGTGGSQFF | TGTGCCAGCAGTCCCACCCAGGGAACTGGGGGGAGCCAGTTCTTC
TRBJ2-7 | TRBV27 | few | TRBD1 | CASSIARGREQYF | TGTGCCAGCAGTATTGCGAGGGGGCGCGAGCAGTACTTC
TRBJ2-1 | TRBV3-1 | few | TRBD1 | CASSPARQGADEQFF | TGTGCCAGCAGCCCAGCGCGGCAGGGGGCTGATGAGCAGTTCTTC
TRBJ1-1 | TRBV5-1 | once | NA | CASSLVRGKANTEAFF | TGCGCCAGCAGCTTGGTACGGGGGAAGGCGAACACTGAAGCTTTCTTT
TRBJ2-4 | TRBV15 | NA | TRBD1 | CATSRDFGDRGTQQYF | TGTGCCACCAGCAGAGATTTCGGGGACAGGGGCACTCAACAGTACTTC
TRBJ1-2 | TRBV29-1 | NA | NA | CSVEEEGGTDDYGYTF | TGCAGCGTTGAAGAGGAGGGGGGGACGGATGACTATGGCTACACCTTC
TRBJ1-5 | TRBV6-5 | NA | NA | CASSWGPTNQPQHF | TGTGCCAGCAGCTGGGGACCGACCAATCAGCCCCAGCATTTT
TRBJ1-6 | TRBV20-1 | NA | TRBD1 | CSARDWGTDNNSPLHF | TGCAGTGCTAGAGATTGGGGGACAGATAATAATTCACCCCTCCACTTT
TRBJ1-1 | TRBV20-1 | NA | NA | CSARGGAALNTEAFF | TGCAGTGCTAGGGGGGGGGCGGCTTTGAACACTGAAGCTTTCTTT
TRBJ1-2 | TRBV5-1 | few | NA | CASSWGYSGGYTF | TGCGCCAGCAGCTGGGGGTACTCCGGCGGCTACACCTTC
TRBJ2-2 | TRBV6-5 | few | NA | CASSYSEYPSGELFF | TGTGCCAGCAGTTACTCGGAGTATCCGTCCGGGGAGCTGTTTTTT
TRBJ2-3 | TRBV29-1 | NA | NA | CSVESTGLMDTQYF | TGCAGCGTTGAATCAACAGGATTAATGGATACGCAGTATTTT
TRBJ2-1 | TRBV29-1 | few | TRBD2 | CSVEGLARNEQFF | TGCAGCGTTGAAGGACTAGCGCGAAATGAGCAGTTCTTC
TRBJ2-1 | TRBV5-1 | NA | TRBD2 | CASSLAVAGAYNEQFF | TGCGCCAGCAGCTTGGCCGTAGCGGGCGCCTACAATGAGCAGTTCTTC
TRBJ2-7 | TRBV30 | NA | NA | CALGRHEQYF | TGTGCCTTGGGAAGGCACGAGCAGTACTTC
TRBJ2-3 | TRBV4-1 | few | NA | CASSQERGASRIRTDTQYF | TGCGCCAGCAGCCAAGAGAGGGGTGCGAGCCGGATTAGAACAGATACGCAGTATTTT
TRBJ1-2 | TRBV12-3/TRBV12-4 | once | NA | CASTPVQVGGYGYTF | TGTGCCAGCACCCCCGTGCAGGTAGGGGGCTATGGCTACACCTTC
TRBJ2-7 | TRBV6-6 | NA | NA | CASSPTGGTSSYEQYF | TGTGCCAGCAGTCCTACTGGGGGGACGAGCTCCTACGAGCAGTACTTC
TRBJ2-7 | TRBV7-9 | few | NA | CASSLVIGSSYEQYF | TGTGCCAGCAGCTTAGTGATTGGAAGCTCCTACGAGCAGTACTTC
TRBJ1-6 | TRBV28 | NA | NA | CASNPLGYNSPLHF | TGTGCCAGCAACCCCCTAGGGTATAATTCACCCCTCCACTTT
TRBJ1-6 | TRBV20-1 | NA | NA | CSVWAGNAPLHF | TGCAGTGTTTGGGCGGGGAATGCACCCCTCCACTTT
TRBJ2-5 | TRBV10-3 | many | NA | CAISAEYQETQYF | TGTGCCATCTCGGCGGAGTACCAAGAGACCCAGTACTTC
TRBJ1-5 | TRBV6-6 | NA | NA | CASSPGQSGQPQHF | TGTGCCAGCAGTCCGGGACAATCGGGTCAGCCCCAGCATTTT